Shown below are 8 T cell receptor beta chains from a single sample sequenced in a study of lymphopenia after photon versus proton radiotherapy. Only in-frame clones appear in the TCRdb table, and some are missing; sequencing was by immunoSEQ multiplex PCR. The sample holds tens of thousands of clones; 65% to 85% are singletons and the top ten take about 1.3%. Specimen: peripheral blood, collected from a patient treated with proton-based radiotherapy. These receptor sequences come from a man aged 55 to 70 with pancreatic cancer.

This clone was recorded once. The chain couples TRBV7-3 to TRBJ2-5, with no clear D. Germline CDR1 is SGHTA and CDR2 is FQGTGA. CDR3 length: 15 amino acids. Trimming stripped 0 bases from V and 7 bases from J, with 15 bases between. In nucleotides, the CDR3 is TGTGCCAGCAGCTTAACGGGCTCGGTATCGGGGACCCAGTACTTC. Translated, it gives CASSLTGSVSGTQYF.

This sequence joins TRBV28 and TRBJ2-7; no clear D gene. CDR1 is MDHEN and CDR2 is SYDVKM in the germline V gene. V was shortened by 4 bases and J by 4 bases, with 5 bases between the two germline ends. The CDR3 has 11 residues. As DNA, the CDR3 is TGTGCCAGCAGTTCTCTTTACGAGCAGTACTTC. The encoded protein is CASSSLYEQYF.

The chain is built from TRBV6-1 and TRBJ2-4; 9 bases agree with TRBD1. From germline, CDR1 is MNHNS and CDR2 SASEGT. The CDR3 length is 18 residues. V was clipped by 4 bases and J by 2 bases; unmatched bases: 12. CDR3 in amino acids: CASSGRVPGQGTKNIQYF. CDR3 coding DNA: TGTGCCAGCAGTGGACGTGTCCCGGGACAGGGAACCAAAAACATTCAGTACTTC.

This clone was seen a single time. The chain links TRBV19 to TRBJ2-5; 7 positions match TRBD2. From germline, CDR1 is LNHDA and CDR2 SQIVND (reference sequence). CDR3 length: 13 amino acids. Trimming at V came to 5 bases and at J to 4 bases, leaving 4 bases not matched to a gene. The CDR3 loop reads CASSVWGGETQYF. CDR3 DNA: TGTGCCAGTAGTGTATGGGGGGGAGAGACCCAGTACTTC.

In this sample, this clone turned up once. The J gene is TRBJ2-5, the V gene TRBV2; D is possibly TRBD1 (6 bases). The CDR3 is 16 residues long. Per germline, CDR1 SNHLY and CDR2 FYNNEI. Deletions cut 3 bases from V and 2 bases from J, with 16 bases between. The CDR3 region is CASSDRTDSSQETQYF. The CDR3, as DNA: TGTGCCAGCAGTGATCGGACAGATTCCTCACAAGAGACCCAGTACTTC.

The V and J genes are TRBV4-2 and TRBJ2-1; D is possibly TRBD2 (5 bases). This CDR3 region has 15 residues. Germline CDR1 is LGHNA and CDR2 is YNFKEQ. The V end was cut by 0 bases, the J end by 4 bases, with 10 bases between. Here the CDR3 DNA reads TGTGCCAGCAGCCAAGAACCCAGCGGATACAATGAGCAGTTCTTC. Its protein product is CASSQEPSGYNEQFF.

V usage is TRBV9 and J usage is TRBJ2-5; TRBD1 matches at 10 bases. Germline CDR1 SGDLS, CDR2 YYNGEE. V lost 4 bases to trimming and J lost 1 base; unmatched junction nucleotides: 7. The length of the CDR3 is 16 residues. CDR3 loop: CASSPPGQGFQETQYF. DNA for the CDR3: TGTGCCAGCAGCCCACCGGGACAGGGGTTCCAAGAGACCCAGTACTTC. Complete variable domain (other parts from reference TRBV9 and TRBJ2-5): DSGVTQTPKHLITATGQRVTLRCSPRSGDLSVYWYQQSLDQGLQFLIQYYNGEERAKGNILERFSAQQFPDLHSELNLSSLELGDSALYFCASSPPGQGFQETQYFGPGTRLLVL.

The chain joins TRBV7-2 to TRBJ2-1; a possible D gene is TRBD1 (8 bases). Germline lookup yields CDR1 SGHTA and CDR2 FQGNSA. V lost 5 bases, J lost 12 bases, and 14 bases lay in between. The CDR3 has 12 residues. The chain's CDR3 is CASSTGGTGQFF. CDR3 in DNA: TGTGCCAGCAGCACCGGGGGGACAGGGCAGTTCTTC.